This T cell receptor beta chain derives from a study of blood T cell repertoires in COVID-19. Sequenced by immunoSEQ multiplex PCR; TCRdb stores in-frame clones only, minus some. The sample has 360,000 or so clones; about 90% are singletons. Residents of over 20 US areas, aged about 18 to 95 years, made up the participants. Grouping used clinical history reported by participants in a survey and questionnaire. Losses at the gene ends were 2 bases for V and 5 bases for J; bases not matched to a gene: 7. The length of the CDR3 is 15 residues. Germline V gives CDR1 MDHEN, CDR2 SYDVKM. This receptor was taken from a woman in her twenties or thirties who had recovered from COVID-19. V usage is TRBV28 and J usage is TRBJ2-5; TRBD2 agrees at 8 bases. The sample was PBMCs or T cells enriched from blood (not recorded which). CDR3 amino acids: CASSLRGRGEETQYF. The CDR3 bases are TGTGCCAGCAGTTTACGTGGGCGGGGGGAGGAGACCCAGTACTTC.